Below, 31 T cell receptor beta chains from the same sample are listed, as sequenced in a study of response to subunit inactivated influenza vaccine. TCRdb re-called the RT-PCR reads with MiXCR, one entry per CDR3 protein. Of about 540,000 distinct CDR3 sequences listed, under 25% are singletons. This sample also belongs to another study, concerning T cells expressing NK-cell markers. As reported in that work: A 5'RACE template switching approach incorporating UMIs was used to make TCR beta cDNA.

Sequenced here: CD4+ T cells sorted from PBMCs, sampled 11 to 12 days after vaccination. All receptors come from a man aged 45-65 years who received an inactivated influenza vaccine.

In its sample, this clonotype ranks as medium-sized (0.01 to 0.1%). CDR3 nucleotides: TGCAGCGTTGATCAGGGGGAGTCCTACGAGCAGTACTTC. As protein: CSVDQGESYEQYF. This chain links TRBV29-1 with TRBJ2-7; 7 bases line up with TRBD1. Trimming at V came to 3 bases and at J to 1 base, leaving 3 bases not matched to a gene. The germline V gene encodes CDR1 SQVTM and CDR2 ANQGSEA. This CDR3 contains 13 residues.

The CDR3 DNA reads TGTGCCAGCGGTTGGGGCAATGAGCAGTTCTTC. Amino acids: CASGWGNEQFF. The chain carries TRBV14 and TRBJ2-1, with D uncertain. V lost 8 bases to trimming and J lost 6 bases, with 8 bases between them. This CDR3 has 11 residues. Germline V CDR1 and CDR2: SGHDN, FVKESK.

This clonotype was observed a handful of times. V and J are TRBV3-1 and TRBJ2-7, with D unclear. Trimming removed 1 base at V and 2 bases at J, with 9 bases between. CDR1 LGHDT and CDR2 YNNKEL come from the germline V gene (reference sequence). The CDR3 extends over 14 amino acids. The CDR3 sequence: CASSQGSWAYEQYF. CDR3 sequence (DNA): TGTGCCAGCAGCCAAGGGAGTTGGGCCTACGAGCAGTACTTC.

This clonotype was picked up a small number of times. The V call is TRBV14, the J call TRBJ2-1; 8 bases match TRBD2. This CDR3 comprises 19 residues. The V segment lost 1 base and the J segment 7 bases; nucleotides outside the gene matches: 18. The V gene's germline CDR1 is SGHDN and CDR2 FVKESK. CDR3 residues: CASSQAVEKRGSFGNEQFF. In DNA, the CDR3 is TGTGCCAGCAGCCAAGCAGTCGAGAAGCGGGGGTCCTTTGGGAATGAGCAGTTCTTC.

CDR3 loop: CAISDWANYGYTF. Written as DNA, the CDR3 is TGTGCCATCAGTGATTGGGCAAACTATGGCTACACCTTC. J is TRBJ1-2 and V is TRBV10-3; the D is unclear. Germline V gene data show CDR1 as ENHRY and CDR2 as SYGVKD. This CDR3 contains 13 residues. Trimming cost V 3 bases and J 2 bases, with 7 bases left between them.

This clonotype appeared a few times. The V and J genes are TRBV12-3 or TRBV12-4 and TRBJ2-3; no definite D call. The CDR3 totals 15 residues. V lost 4 bases to trimming and J lost 6 bases, with 17 bases between them. Here the CDR3 reads CASSSLLLGLDTQYF. The CDR3 coding sequence is TGTGCCAGCAGTTCACTCCTCTTGGGGTTGGATACGCAGTATTTT.

This clonotype has more than one count but fewer than ten. The chain employs TRBV29-1 and TRBJ2-3, with 9 bases that match TRBD1. J gave up 4 bases and V 7 bases, and 3 bases lay outside the gene matches. The germline CDR1 and CDR2 sequences are SQVTM and ANQGSEA. The CDR3 runs 12 residues. CDR3 DNA sequence: TGCAGCGCCGGGACAGGGTCAGATACGCAGTATTTT. It translates to CSAGTGSDTQYF.

J is TRBJ2-5 and V is TRBV5-1, with D possibly TRBD2 on 5 matching bases. Per the germline V gene, CDR1 is SGHRS and CDR2 is YFSETQ. Trimming left V 4 bases short and J 4 bases short, with 14 bases between. This CDR3 region has 14 residues. For the CDR3, the DNA is TGCGCCAGCAGCGCCGGACTGCGAGGAGAGACCCAGTACTTC. This encodes CASSAGLRGETQYF.

This clonotype was picked up a small number of times. J is TRBJ2-7 and V is TRBV2; D possibly corresponds to TRBD1 (6 bases). The length of the CDR3 is 18 residues. Trimming shortened V by 5 bases and J by 2 bases, and 25 bases separated the two germline ends. CDR1 is SNHLY, CDR2 FYNNEI, per germline. CDR3 in DNA: TGTGCCAGCAGTAGGGGGAGAAGGAGGACTTCATCAACCTACGAGCAGTACTTC. Translating gives CASSRGRRRTSSTYEQYF.

This chain connects TRBV6-1 to TRBJ2-3; D might be TRBD1 (5 bases). Trimming pared 7 bases from V and 14 bases from J, leaving 19 bases between. The CDR3 sequence is 12 residues long. The V gene's germline CDR1 is MNHNS and CDR2 SASEGT. CDR3 in amino acids: CASTANTDNRYF. CDR3 sequence (DNA): TGTGCCAGCACCGCGAATACGGACAATCGGTATTTT.

The rearrangement joins TRBV6-2 or TRBV6-3 to TRBJ2-1; 9 positions agree with TRBD2. Germline lookup yields CDR1 MNHEY and CDR2 SVGEGT. The CDR3 totals 18 residues. V shed 6 bases, J shed 0 bases, and the junction held 12 bases outside the gene matches. CDR3 DNA sequence: TGTGCCAGCAGCTCCTACCGGGGGCGGGGGGGCTCCTACAATGAGCAGTTCTTC. It encodes CASSSYRGRGGSYNEQFF.

The V gene is TRBV12-3 or TRBV12-4, the J gene TRBJ2-5, with 9 bases that match TRBD2. The CDR3 spans 16 residues. With 3 bases clipped from V and 5 bases from J, the junction kept 10 bases outside the gene matches. The CDR3 nucleotides read TGTGCCAGCAGTTTTCGGGGCGGGAGGGCCGCGGAGACCCAGTACTTC. Translated: CASSFRGGRAAETQYF.

In this sample, this clonotype turned up a few times. V and J are TRBV24-1 and TRBJ2-2; 13 bases are shared with TRBD2. Germline CDR1 reads KGHDR; CDR2 reads SFDVKD. CDR3 length: 17 residues. V trimming: 2 bases; J trimming: 5 bases; junction bases outside the gene matches: 4. CDR3 sequence: CATSDSGLAGVTGELFF. In DNA, the CDR3 is TGTGCCACCAGTGATTCCGGACTAGCGGGAGTGACCGGGGAGCTGTTTTTT.

The rearrangement joins TRBV28 to TRBJ1-4, with a weak D call TRBD1 (5 bases). Germline CDR1 reads MDHEN; CDR2 reads SYDVKM. The CDR3 spans 17 residues. Deletions cut 3 bases from V and 0 bases from J, with 14 bases between. CDR3 region: CASSFPKAGATNEKLFF. The CDR3 DNA follows: TGTGCCAGCAGTTTCCCCAAGGCGGGGGCAACTAATGAAAAACTGTTTTTT.

The chain uses TRBV7-8 and TRBJ2-5, with 9 positions matching TRBD1. Germline V gene data show CDR1 as SGHVS and CDR2 as FQNEAQ. The ends lost 1 base at V and 4 bases at J; junction bases unmatched: 16. CDR3 length: 19 amino acids. In DNA form, the CDR3 reads TGTGCCAGCAGCTTAGGTCTCAGGGGACAGGGAGTAAAATCAGAGACCCAGTACTTC. Protein: CASSLGLRGQGVKSETQYF.

The J gene is TRBJ2-7, the V gene TRBV12-3 or TRBV12-4; 8 nucleotides align to TRBD1. The CDR3 has 13 residues. Trimming at V came to 2 bases and at J to 10 bases, leaving 7 bases not matched to a gene. The CDR3 here is CASSLTDRATQYF. CDR3 coding DNA: TGTGCCAGCAGTTTAACGGACAGGGCCACTCAGTACTTC.

The V gene is TRBV24-1, the J gene TRBJ2-3, with D perhaps matching TRBD1 or TRBD2 (6 bases each). Germline V lookup: CDR1 KGHDR, CDR2 SFDVKD. This CDR3 region has 14 residues. The V and J ends lost 7 bases and 1 base respectively, with 11 bases between them. CDR3 in DNA: TGTGCCACCAGGGGTAGGGGGGGCACAGATACGCAGTATTTT. Amino acids: CATRGRGGTDTQYF.

V gene TRBV5-6 combines with J gene TRBJ1-2; D is ambiguous. Germline V gene lookup returns CDR1 SGHDT and CDR2 YYEEEE. Trimming shortened V by 0 bases and J by 6 bases, and 9 bases separated the two germline ends. The CDR3 has 13 residues. CDR3 nucleotides: TGTGCCAGCAGCTTGGTCAGACTGGATGGCTACACCTTC. Its translation is CASSLVRLDGYTF.

This clonotype was seen more than once but under ten times. This chain links TRBV12-3 or TRBV12-4 with TRBJ2-1; TRBD2 matches 10 bases. V lost 5 bases, J lost 5 bases, and 6 bases stayed unmatched. The CDR3 runs 15 residues. CDR3 in DNA: TGTGCCAGCAGTATTAGCGGGGGGCTCCACAATGAGCAGTTCTTC. Translation gives CASSISGGLHNEQFF.

V is TRBV12-3 or TRBV12-4 and J is TRBJ1-2; no clear D. This CDR3 region has 14 residues. With 3 bases removed from V and 0 bases from J, the gap between germline ends came to 8 bases. The CDR3 DNA reads TGTGCCAGCAGTTTCGCCAGAGCTAACTATGGCTACACCTTC. Its protein product is CASSFARANYGYTF.

This clonotype was observed a few times. V is TRBV20-1 and J is TRBJ2-7, with a possible D match to TRBD2 (5 bases). The CDR3 extends over 12 amino acids. Germline CDR1 and CDR2: DFQATT and SNEGSKA (reference sequence). V was pared by 3 bases and J by 0 bases, with 6 bases between. The CDR3 here is CSASGNSYEQYF. As DNA, the CDR3 is TGCAGTGCTAGCGGGAACTCCTACGAGCAGTACTTC.

The rearrangement joins TRBV6-5 to TRBJ2-7, with D perhaps given as TRBD1 or TRBD2 (5 bases each). V was clipped by 4 bases and J by 4 bases, with 11 bases between them. Germline V gene lookup returns CDR1 MNHEY and CDR2 SVGAGI. This CDR3 contains 13 residues. CDR3 in DNA: TGTGCCAGCAGTTCCCGGGACCCTTACGAGCAGTACTTC. It codes for CASSSRDPYEQYF.

This chain joins TRBV5-1 and TRBJ1-1; D is possibly TRBD1 (6 bases). CDR1 and CDR2 from the germline V gene are SGHRS and YFSETQ. There are 14 residues in the CDR3. Trimming removed 4 bases from V and 1 base from J, with 11 bases in between. The CDR3, as DNA: TGCGCCAGCAGCGTACAGGGAGCGAACACTGAAGCTTTCTTT. It encodes CASSVQGANTEAFF.

The rearrangement links TRBV18 to TRBJ2-7; possibly TRBD1 for D (5 bases). The CDR3 runs to 14 residues. The V end was cut by 0 bases, the J end by 6 bases, with 12 bases between. Germline loops: CDR1 KGHSH, CDR2 LQKENI. The chain's CDR3 is CASSPPGLDAEQYF. Here the CDR3 DNA reads TGTGCCAGCTCACCACCGGGGCTAGATGCCGAGCAGTACTTC.

CDR3 DNA: TGCGCCAGCAGCTTGGAGCCGGGCAGGGGTCAAGAGACCCAGTACTTC. As protein: CASSLEPGRGQETQYF. V is TRBV5-1 and J is TRBJ2-5; possible D gene TRBD1, 6 bases. CDR3 length: 16 amino acids. Between the trimmed V and J ends, which lost 0 bases and 2 bases, there was a span of 14 bases. Germline CDR1 and CDR2: SGHRS and YFSETQ.

The chain combines TRBV24-1 with TRBJ2-1; D not certain. The CDR3 extends over 13 amino acids. Trimming cost V 7 bases and J 9 bases, with 15 bases left between them. Germline CDR1 is KGHDR and CDR2 is SFDVKD. The CDR3 reads CATSDWMKGEQFF. The CDR3 DNA reads TGTGCCACCAGCGACTGGATGAAGGGTGAGCAGTTCTTC.

This clonotype has a handful of counts. The chain couples TRBV5-4 to TRBJ2-5, with D possibly being TRBD1 or TRBD2 (5 bases each). The CDR3 length is 14 residues. Germline values: CDR1 SGHNT, CDR2 YYREEE (reference sequence). With 4 bases removed from V and 1 base from J, the gap between germline ends came to 11 bases. CDR3 DNA: TGTGCCAGCAGCGAGGGACGGTCCCAAGAGACCCAGTACTTC. It codes for CASSEGRSQETQYF.

V and J are TRBV9 and TRBJ2-3; 8 nucleotides align to TRBD2. The CDR3 contains 16 residues. Germline V gene lookup returns CDR1 SGDLS and CDR2 YYNGEE. Trimming cost V 0 bases and J 3 bases; bases outside gene matches: 6. CDR3 DNA sequence: TGTGCCAGCAGCGTAGATGGAGCGGGGGATACAGATACGCAGTATTTT. This sequence encodes CASSVDGAGDTDTQYF.

The rearrangement links TRBV4-3 to TRBJ2-5; maybe TRBD2 (5 bases). The V end lost 3 bases, the J end lost 2 bases, and 10 bases lay between the germline ends. Germline V gene data show CDR1 as LGHNA and CDR2 as YSLEER. The CDR3 covers 14 residues. The CDR3 region is CASSHEGLQETQYF. The CDR3 DNA reads TGCGCCAGCAGCCATGAAGGACTGCAAGAGACCCAGTACTTC.

This clonotype was seen a handful of times. The rearrangement links TRBV7-9 to TRBJ2-7; D possibly matches TRBD1 or TRBD2 (5 bases each). CDR3 length equals 17 residues. V lost 3 bases and J lost 3, with 21 bases in between. Germline loops: CDR1 SEHNR, CDR2 FQNEAQ (reference sequence). CDR3: CASSLGTLAPVIYEQYF. The CDR3 coding sequence is TGTGCCAGCAGCTTGGGGACCCTCGCCCCGGTCATCTACGAGCAGTACTTC.

The rearrangement links TRBV4-3 to TRBJ2-1; TRBD1 is a possible D gene (5 bases). Trimming took off 0 bases at V and 6 bases at J, with 18 bases between the two ends. This CDR3 region has 17 residues. CDR1 is LGHNA, CDR2 YSLEER, per germline. In nucleotides, the CDR3 is TGCGCCAGCAGCCAAGACAGGGTCTTTAGTTTGGGCAATGAGCAGTTCTTC. Amino acid sequence: CASSQDRVFSLGNEQFF.